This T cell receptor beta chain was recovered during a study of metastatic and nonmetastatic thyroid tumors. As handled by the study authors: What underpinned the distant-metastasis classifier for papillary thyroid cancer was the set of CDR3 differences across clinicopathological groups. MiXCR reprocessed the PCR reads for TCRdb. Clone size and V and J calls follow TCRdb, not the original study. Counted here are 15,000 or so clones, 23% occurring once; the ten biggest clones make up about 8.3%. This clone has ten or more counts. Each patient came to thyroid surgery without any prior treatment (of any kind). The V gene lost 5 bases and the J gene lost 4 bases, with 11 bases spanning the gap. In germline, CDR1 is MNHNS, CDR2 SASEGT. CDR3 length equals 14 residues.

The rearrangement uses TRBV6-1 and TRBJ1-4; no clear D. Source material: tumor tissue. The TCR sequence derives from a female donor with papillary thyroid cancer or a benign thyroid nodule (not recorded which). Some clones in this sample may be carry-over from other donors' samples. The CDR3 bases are TGTGCCAGCAGTTATGACACCTTTAATGAAAAACTGTTTTTT. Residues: CASSYDTFNEKLFF.